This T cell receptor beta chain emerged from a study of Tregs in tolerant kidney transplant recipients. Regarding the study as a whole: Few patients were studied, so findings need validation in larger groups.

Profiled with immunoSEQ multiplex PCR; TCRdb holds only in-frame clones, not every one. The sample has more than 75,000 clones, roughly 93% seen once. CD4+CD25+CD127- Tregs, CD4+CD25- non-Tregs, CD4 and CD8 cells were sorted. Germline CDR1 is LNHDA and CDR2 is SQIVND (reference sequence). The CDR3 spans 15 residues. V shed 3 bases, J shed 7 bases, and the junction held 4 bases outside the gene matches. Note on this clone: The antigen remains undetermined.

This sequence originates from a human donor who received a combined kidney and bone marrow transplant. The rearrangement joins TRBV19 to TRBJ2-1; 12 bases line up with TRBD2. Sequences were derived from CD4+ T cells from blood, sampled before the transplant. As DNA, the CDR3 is TGTGCCAGTAGTATTCGACTAGCGGGAGTGAATGAGCAGTTCTTC. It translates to CASSIRLAGVNEQFF.